What follows are 15 T cell receptor beta chains derived from one specimen sequenced in a study of OX40 agonist ivuxolimab in advanced cancers. Some clones are missing from TCRdb's copy, which holds only in-frame ones; the method was immunoSEQ multiplex PCR. Of 60,000 or so clones listed, 86% are singletons. The sequenced sample was CD4+ or CD8+ T cells sorted from blood, obtained in a trial of the OX40 agonist ivuxolimab. All receptors come from an adult with an advanced solid tumor such as melanoma, head and neck, liver or kidney cancer.

The chain couples TRBV29-1 to TRBJ1-2, with D maybe TRBD1 (5 bases). The germline V and J ends were trimmed by 0 bases and 5 bases, with 19 bases remaining between them. CDR1 and CDR2 from the germline V gene are SQVTM and ANQGSEA. The CDR3 contains 16 residues. The CDR3: CSVEEGSGDLGYGYTF. The DNA for the CDR3 is TGCAGCGTTGAAGAGGGTTCGGGGGACCTCGGGTATGGCTACACCTTC.

This chain uses TRBV28 with TRBJ2-7; D call uncertain. Germline CDR1 reads MDHEN; CDR2 reads SYDVKM. The CDR3 is made up of 17 amino acids. Trimming took off 3 bases at V and 0 bases at J, with 18 bases between the two ends. The CDR3 DNA reads as TGTGCCAGCAGTTTGGGCTCTAGTGGGATCAGCTCCTACGAGCAGTACTTC. This translates into CASSLGSSGISSYEQYF.

In this sample, this clone turned up a few times. This chain connects TRBV19 to TRBJ2-6; unclear D gene. Germline values: CDR1 LNHDA, CDR2 SQIVND (reference sequence). V was pared by 7 bases and J by 4 bases, with 14 bases between. The CDR3 length is 15 residues. The DNA for the CDR3 is TGTGCCAGTATGAGAGGAGTATCCGGGGCCAACGTCCTGACTTTC. It codes for CASMRGVSGANVLTF.

V and J are TRBV9 and TRBJ2-1; a weak D match, TRBD1 (5 bases). V dropped 2 bases and J dropped 0 bases, with 12 bases sitting between them. This CDR3 is 16 amino acids long. Germline V gives CDR1 SGDLS, CDR2 YYNGEE. This CDR3 reads CASSVRGQSSYNEQFF. Here the CDR3 DNA reads TGTGCCAGCAGCGTTAGGGGCCAGAGCTCCTACAATGAGCAGTTCTTC.

This clone was counted a few times. The chain uses TRBV5-5 and TRBJ1-5, with 10 bases fitting TRBD1. V was clipped by 4 bases and J by 6 bases; unmatched bases: 4. Germline V gene sequence: CDR1 SGHKS, CDR2 YYEKEE (reference sequence). CDR3 length equals 14 residues. The CDR3 DNA follows: TGTGCCAGCAGCGGGGGACAGGGGTTTCAGCCCCAGCATTTT. Translating it yields CASSGGQGFQPQHF.

The V call is TRBV27, the J call TRBJ1-2; no clear D gene. CDR1 is MNHEY, CDR2 SMNVEV, per germline (reference sequence). Trimming pared 3 bases from V and 4 bases from J, leaving 15 bases between. The CDR3 spans 15 residues. Here the CDR3 reads CASSFSGGNSYGYTF. CDR3 in DNA: TGTGCCAGCAGTTTTTCAGGCGGGAATAGCTATGGCTACACCTTC.

The sample holds a few counts of this clone. The chain uses TRBV27 and TRBJ1-6, with 8 bases fitting TRBD1. This CDR3 is 15 amino acids long. Germline V gene sequence: CDR1 MNHEY, CDR2 SMNVEV (reference sequence). With 5 bases clipped from V and 6 bases from J, the junction kept 6 bases outside the gene matches. Here the CDR3 DNA reads TGTGCCAGCAGTCCCGGGACAGGATCTAATTCACCCCTCCACTTT. It encodes CASSPGTGSNSPLHF.

The rearrangement uses TRBV6-1 and TRBJ2-7; D is uncertain. Trimming shortened V by 4 bases and J by 1 base, and 8 bases separated the two germline ends. The germline V gene encodes CDR1 MNHNS and CDR2 SASEGT. CDR3 length equals 13 residues. CDR3 sequence: CASSVFRSYEQYF. The DNA for the CDR3 is TGTGCCAGCAGTGTGTTTCGGTCCTACGAGCAGTACTTC.

This chain joins TRBV4-1 and TRBJ2-5, with D maybe TRBD1 (5 bases). The CDR3 has 13 amino acids. Germline CDR1 MGHRA, CDR2 YSYEKL. V was cut by 3 bases and J by 5 bases, with 10 bases left in between. The CDR3 here is CASSHRVLETQYF. The CDR3 DNA sequence: TGCGCCAGCAGCCACAGGGTCCTGGAGACCCAGTACTTC.

This clone turned up a few times. The gene calls are TRBV11-1 and TRBJ2-5; 7 bases map to TRBD2. This CDR3 has 16 residues. Germline CDR1 reads SGHAT; CDR2 reads FQDESV (reference sequence). V was clipped by 7 bases and J by 2 bases; unmatched bases: 13. CDR3 protein: CASTKYGAGEQETQYF. The CDR3 DNA is TGTGCCAGCACCAAGTATGGGGCGGGGGAGCAAGAGACCCAGTACTTC.

This sequence joins TRBV9 and TRBJ2-3, with D tentatively TRBD1 or TRBD2 (5 bases each). The length of the CDR3 is 13 residues. Trimming took 0 bases from V and 7 from J, leaving 9 bases between them. Looked up from germline, CDR1 is SGDLS and CDR2 is YYNGEE. The CDR3 DNA follows: TGTGCCAGCAGCGTAGGAGGGGAGAATACGCAGTATTTT. Protein sequence: CASSVGGENTQYF.

The chain carries TRBV29-1 and TRBJ2-7; a possible D gene is TRBD2 (5 bases). The germline V gene encodes CDR1 SQVTM and CDR2 ANQGSEA. The V and J ends lost 4 bases and 7 bases respectively, with 20 bases between them. This CDR3 comprises 14 residues. The CDR3 is CSVGGPTTPGEQYF. CDR3 DNA sequence: TGCAGCGTTGGAGGCCCTACGACGCCGGGAGAGCAGTACTTC.

This clone was picked up one time. The chain employs TRBV14 and TRBJ2-1, with 9 bases matching TRBD1. With 3 bases clipped from V and 7 bases from J, the junction kept 10 bases outside the gene matches. Germline V gene lookup returns CDR1 SGHDN and CDR2 FVKESK. The CDR3 spans 16 residues. The CDR3 here is CASSQDRGPPWNEQFF. As DNA, the CDR3 is TGTGCCAGCAGCCAGGACAGGGGACCACCGTGGAATGAGCAGTTCTTC.

This clone appeared once. The chain carries TRBV9 and TRBJ2-2; 9 bases line up with TRBD1. Germline V gene sequence: CDR1 SGDLS, CDR2 YYNGEE. V gave up 3 bases and J gave up 3 bases; unmatched junction bases: 12. This CDR3 has 18 residues. The CDR3 here is CASSGNEGQGFDTGELFF. The CDR3 DNA is TGTGCCAGCAGCGGAAACGAGGGACAGGGATTCGACACCGGGGAGCTGTTTTTT.

With regard to this clone: This may be a read error, as it is one base from a much larger clone. This same CDR3 is encoded by further DNA sequences in the sample. The chain is built from TRBV12-5 and TRBJ1-2, with TRBD1 as a possible D gene (6 bases). The germline gives CDR1 LGHNT, CDR2 FRNRAP. The germline V and J ends were trimmed by 6 bases and 7 bases, with 12 bases remaining between them. The CDR3 loop spans 12 amino acids. The CDR3 reads CASGLRGVGYTF. CDR3 DNA: TGTGCTAGTGGCTTGAGGGGGGTTGGCTACACCTTC.